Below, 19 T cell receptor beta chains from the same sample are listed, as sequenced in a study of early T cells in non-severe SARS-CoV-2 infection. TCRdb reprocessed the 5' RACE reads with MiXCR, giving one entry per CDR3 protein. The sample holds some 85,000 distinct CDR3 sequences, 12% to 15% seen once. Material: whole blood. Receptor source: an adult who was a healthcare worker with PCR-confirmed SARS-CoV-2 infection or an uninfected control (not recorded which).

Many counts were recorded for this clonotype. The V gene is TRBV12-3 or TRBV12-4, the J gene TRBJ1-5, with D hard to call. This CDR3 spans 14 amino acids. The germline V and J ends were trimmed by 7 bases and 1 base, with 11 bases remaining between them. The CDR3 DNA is TGTGCCAGCACCGCCCTTAAGAGCAATCAGCCCCAGCATTTT. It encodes CASTALKSNQPQHF.

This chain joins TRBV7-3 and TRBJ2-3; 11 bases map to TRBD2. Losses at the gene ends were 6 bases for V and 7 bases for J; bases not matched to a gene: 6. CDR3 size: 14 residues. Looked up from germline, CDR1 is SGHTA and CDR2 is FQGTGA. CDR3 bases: TGTGCCAGCAGTACTAGCGGGGGAGCGAATACGCAGTATTTT. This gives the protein CASSTSGGANTQYF.

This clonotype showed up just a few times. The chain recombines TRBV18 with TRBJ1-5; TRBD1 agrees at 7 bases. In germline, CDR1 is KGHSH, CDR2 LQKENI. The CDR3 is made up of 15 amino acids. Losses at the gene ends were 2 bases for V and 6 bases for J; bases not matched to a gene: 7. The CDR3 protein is CASSPSTGMGQPQHF. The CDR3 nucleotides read TGTGCCAGCTCACCATCGACAGGGATGGGTCAGCCCCAGCATTTT. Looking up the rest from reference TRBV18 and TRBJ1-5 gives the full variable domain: NAGVMQNPRHLVRRRGQEARLRCSPMKGHSHVYWYRQLPEEGLKFMVYLQKENIIDESGMPKERFSAEFPKEGPSILRIQQVVRGDSAAYFCASSPSTGMGQPQHFGDGTRLSIL.

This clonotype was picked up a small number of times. The CDR3 nucleotides are TGCGCCAGCAGTGAGACAGGGTCCAACATTCAGTACTTC. Encoded protein: CASSETGSNIQYF. The chain carries TRBV5-1 and TRBJ2-4; 7 bases line up with TRBD1. This CDR3 is 13 amino acids long. The trim removed 5 bases at V and 7 bases at J, leaving 6 bases unmatched. CDR1 and CDR2 from the germline V gene are SGHRS and YFSETQ.

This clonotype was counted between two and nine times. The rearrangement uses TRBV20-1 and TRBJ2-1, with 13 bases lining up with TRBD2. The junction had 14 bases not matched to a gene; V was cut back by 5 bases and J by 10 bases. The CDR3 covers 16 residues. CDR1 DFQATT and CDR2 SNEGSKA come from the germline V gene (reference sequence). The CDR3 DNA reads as TGCAGTGCTCGCGGACTAGCGGGGGCCTCTGTTTCGGAGCAGTTCTTC. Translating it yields CSARGLAGASVSEQFF.

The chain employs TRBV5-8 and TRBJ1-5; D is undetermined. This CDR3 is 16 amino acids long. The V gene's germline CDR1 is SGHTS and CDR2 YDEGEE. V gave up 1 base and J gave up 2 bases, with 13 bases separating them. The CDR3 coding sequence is TGTGCCAGCAGCTTGAGGTTACAATGGCGCAATCAGCCCCAGCATTTT. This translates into CASSLRLQWRNQPQHF.

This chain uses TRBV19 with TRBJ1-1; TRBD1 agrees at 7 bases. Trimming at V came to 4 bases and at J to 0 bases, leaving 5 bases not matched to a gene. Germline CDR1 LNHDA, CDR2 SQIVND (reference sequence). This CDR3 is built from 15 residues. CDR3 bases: TGTGCCAGTAGTAGAGGGACAGTCATGAACACTGAAGCTTTCTTT. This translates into CASSRGTVMNTEAFF.

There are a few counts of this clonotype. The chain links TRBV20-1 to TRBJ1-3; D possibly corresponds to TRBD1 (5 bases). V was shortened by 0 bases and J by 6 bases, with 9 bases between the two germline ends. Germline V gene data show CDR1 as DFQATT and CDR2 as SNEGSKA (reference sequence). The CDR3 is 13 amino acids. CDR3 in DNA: TGCAGTGCTAGAGAAGGGGTTGCAAACACCATATATTTT. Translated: CSAREGVANTIYF.

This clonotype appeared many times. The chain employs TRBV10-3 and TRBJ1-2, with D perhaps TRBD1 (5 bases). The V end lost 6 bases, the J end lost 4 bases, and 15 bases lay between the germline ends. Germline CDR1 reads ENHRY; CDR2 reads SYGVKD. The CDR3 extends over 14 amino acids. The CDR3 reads CAIRLPGLVYGYTF. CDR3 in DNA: TGTGCCATCAGACTACCGGGACTAGTCTATGGCTACACCTTC.

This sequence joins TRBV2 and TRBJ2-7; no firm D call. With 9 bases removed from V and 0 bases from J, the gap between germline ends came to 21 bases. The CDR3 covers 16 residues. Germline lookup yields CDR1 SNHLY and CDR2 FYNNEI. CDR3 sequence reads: CASGASEAAISYEQYF. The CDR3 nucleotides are TGTGCCAGTGGAGCCTCCGAAGCAGCCATCTCCTACGAGCAGTACTTC.

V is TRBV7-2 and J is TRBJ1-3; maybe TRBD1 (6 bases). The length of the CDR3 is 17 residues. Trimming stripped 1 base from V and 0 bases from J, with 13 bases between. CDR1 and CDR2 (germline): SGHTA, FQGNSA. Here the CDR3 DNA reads TGTGCCAGCAGCTTAGGGGGGGCCAGGAGCTCTGGAAACACCATATATTTT. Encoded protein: CASSLGGARSSGNTIYF.

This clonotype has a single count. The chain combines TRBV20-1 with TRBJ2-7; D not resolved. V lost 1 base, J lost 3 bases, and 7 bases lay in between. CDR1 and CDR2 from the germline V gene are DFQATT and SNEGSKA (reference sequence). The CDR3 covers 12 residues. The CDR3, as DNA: TGCAGTGCTAGAGTCGGATTCTACGAGCAGTACTTC. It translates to CSARVGFYEQYF.

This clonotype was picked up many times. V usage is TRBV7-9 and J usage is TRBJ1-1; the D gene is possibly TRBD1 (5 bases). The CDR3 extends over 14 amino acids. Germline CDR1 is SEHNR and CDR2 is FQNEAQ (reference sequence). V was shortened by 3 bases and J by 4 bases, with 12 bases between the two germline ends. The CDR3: CASSLGQGLTEAFF. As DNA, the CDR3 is TGTGCCAGCAGCTTGGGCCAGGGACTCACTGAAGCTTTCTTT.

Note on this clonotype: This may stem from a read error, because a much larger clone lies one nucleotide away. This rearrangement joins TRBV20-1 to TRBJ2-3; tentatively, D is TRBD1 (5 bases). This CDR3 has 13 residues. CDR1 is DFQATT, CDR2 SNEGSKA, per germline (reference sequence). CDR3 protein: CSAGKSDTDTQYF. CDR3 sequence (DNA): TGCAGCGCAGGGAAAAGTGACACAGATACGCAGTATTTT.

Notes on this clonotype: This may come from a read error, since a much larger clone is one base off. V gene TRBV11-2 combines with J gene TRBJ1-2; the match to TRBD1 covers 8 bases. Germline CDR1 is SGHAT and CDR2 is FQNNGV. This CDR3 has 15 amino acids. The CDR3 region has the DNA TGTGCCAGCAACTTAGCAGGGGGCCCTAACTATGGCTACACCTTC. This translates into CASNLAGGPNYGYTF.

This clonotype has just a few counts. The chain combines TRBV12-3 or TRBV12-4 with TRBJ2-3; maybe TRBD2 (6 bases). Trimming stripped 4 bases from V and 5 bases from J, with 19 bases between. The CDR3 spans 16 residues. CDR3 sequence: CASSWGTGHGRDTQYF. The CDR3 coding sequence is TGTGCCAGCAGTTGGGGCACGGGGCACGGGAGAGATACGCAGTATTTT.

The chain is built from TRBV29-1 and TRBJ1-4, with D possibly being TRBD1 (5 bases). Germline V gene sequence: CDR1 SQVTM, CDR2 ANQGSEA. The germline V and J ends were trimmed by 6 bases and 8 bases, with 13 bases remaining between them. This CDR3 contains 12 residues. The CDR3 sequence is CSVGLGGEKLFF. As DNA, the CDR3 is TGCAGCGTGGGACTAGGAGGGGAAAAACTGTTTTTT. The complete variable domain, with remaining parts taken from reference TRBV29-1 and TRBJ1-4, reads SAVISQKPSRDICQRGTSLTIQCQVDSQVTMMFWYRQQPGQSLTLIATANQGSEATYESGFVIDKFPISRPNLTFSTLTVSNMSPEDSSIYLCSVGLGGEKLFFGSGTQLSVL.

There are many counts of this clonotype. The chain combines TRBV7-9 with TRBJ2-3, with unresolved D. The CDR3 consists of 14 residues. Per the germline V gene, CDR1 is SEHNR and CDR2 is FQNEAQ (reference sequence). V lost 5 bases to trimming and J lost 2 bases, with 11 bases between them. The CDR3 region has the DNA TGTGCCAGCAGCCCCCCCGGGCCCACAGATACGCAGTATTTT. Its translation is CASSPPGPTDTQYF.

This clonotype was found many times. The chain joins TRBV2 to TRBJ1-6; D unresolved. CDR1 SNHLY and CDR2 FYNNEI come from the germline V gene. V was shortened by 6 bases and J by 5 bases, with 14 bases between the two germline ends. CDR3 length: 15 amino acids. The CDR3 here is CASSKREANNSPLHF. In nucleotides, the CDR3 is TGTGCCAGCAGCAAGAGGGAGGCGAATAATTCACCCCTCCACTTT.